This TCR beta chain originates from a study of cytomegalovirus exposure and HLA in healthy donors. This clone occurred once. This CDR3 region has 13 residues. V shed 6 bases and J 4 bases; nucleotides not matched to a gene: 4. Germline CDR1 and CDR2: MDHEN and SYDVKM. The PCR made use of 60 Vbeta and 13 Jbeta primers. Measured with immunoSEQ multiplex PCR; TCRdb has only the in-frame clones, and not every one. The sample contains some 110,000 clones, 65% to 85% of which appear only once. Sequencing input: PBMCs. The TCR sequence derives from a man aged 45-65 years in good health and CMV-seropositive. The chain uses TRBV28 and TRBJ2-3; TRBD1 aligns across 7 bases. CDR3 bases: TGTGCCAGCAGCCCCGGACAGGCAGATACGCAGTATTTT. It codes for CASSPGQADTQYF.